The T cell receptor beta chain described here comes from a study of post-analysis software for immune sequencing data (dated by TCRdb to the mid-2010s). Study-level background: Recorded disease courses included relapsing-remitting, secondary progressive and progressive-relapsing multiple sclerosis, with some patients lacking subtype annotation. Patient repertoires were compared against ten to eleven previously published healthy control repertoires from donors aged roughly 6 to 26 years. A subset of samples was prepared in parallel using single-end sample barcoding, then pooled and co-amplified after Illumina adapter ligation. General conclusions and limits of the study: Roughly 5 TRBV segments, including TRBV5-6, TRBV5-1 and TRBV20-1, were significantly more frequent in patients than controls. Multiple sclerosis patients had significantly lower normalized Chao1 diversity than controls, a result that suggests substantial peripheral T-cell clonal expansion. The multiple sclerosis patient group was slightly younger than the control group. Direct clustering with F measure showed strong co-clustering of samples prepared in the same batch, prompting a batch-effect correction.

Worth noting for this clonotype: No cognate antigen has been identified for it. Per-base qualities were not stored, and no clone one base away is much larger.

The V end gives up 7 bases and the J end 5 bases, leaving 12 bases in the junction not matched to a gene. Its CDR3 holds 14 amino acids, cysteine through phenylalanine. The retained sequence is limited to the CDR3, 42 bases, with the frame set at the first base. From a lookup of the germline V gene, CDR1 and CDR2 are SQVTM and ANQGSEA. To demonstrate the VDJtools post-analysis software, the study profiled TCR beta repertoires from the peripheral blood of about a dozen young patients with multiple sclerosis. The multiple sclerosis patients were children and adolescents ranging in age from roughly 6 to 16 years. The library was prepared using PCR. The instrument was an Illumina HiSeq 2500. To reduce PCR and sequencing biases, unique molecular identifiers were incorporated into the TCR beta cDNA libraries. Per 1 to 10 million input T cells, roughly 500,000 cDNA molecules were obtained, such that each molecule approximated one T cell. Patient libraries were prepared and sequenced with the same protocol used for the earlier healthy control dataset. Within a given batch, samples were prepared together, multiplexed and sequenced on the same HiSeq lane. From the authors' description of their analysis: Raw barcoded reads were processed with MIGEC, and single-read molecular identifier groups were discarded before consensus assembly and CDR3 extraction. VDJtools was used for post-analysis of the clonotype tables, and diversity was normalized by down-sampling every dataset to the size of the smallest sample. To correct batch-related cross-sample contamination, repertoire overlap clustering matched CDR3 amino acid sequences but not nucleotide sequences. Starting from the raw public reads, TCRdb applied fastp trimming at Q25, assembled clones with MiXCR and retained in-frame beta chains. Entries are consolidated by CDR3 protein sequence, retaining the most common genes and DNA. The V and J calls reflect TCRdb's pipeline rather than the authors' work. Here the sample has about 770,000 distinct CDR3 sequences; 46% occur a single time. The ten most abundant clones make up roughly 4.5% of the sample.

The source of this sequence is a girl aged 5-17 years with multiple sclerosis. Material: blood. The rearranged segments are TRBV29-1 and TRBJ2-3; TRBD1 lines up with 7 middle nucleotides. The DNA sequence reads TGCAGCGCCAATGAGGGACAGAGGGGAGATACGCAGTATTTT. This translates into CSANEGQRGDTQYF.